This T cell receptor (beta chain) was recovered during a study of T-cell memory formation after mild COVID-19. Comment on this clonotype: Its antigen is unknown.

TCRdb itself ran the 5' RACE reads through MiXCR, one entry per CDR3 protein. This table holds 110,000 to 150,000 distinct CDR3 sequences, about 14% found once. Points from the study as a whole: Later expanders leaned toward CD4+, whereas clones contracting from day 15 to 85 were balanced CD4/CD8.

V shed 5 bases and J shed 0 bases, with 13 bases lying between them. The CDR3 covers 15 residues. Germline V gives CDR1 SGHKS, CDR2 YYEKEE (reference sequence). Sample: PBMCs or a T cell subset sorted from them (not recorded which). The chain uses TRBV5-5 and TRBJ2-3; D gene ambiguous. The clonotype originates from an adult woman who had mild COVID-19 (a few samples of this study predate the infection). Cell type and time point are not known. The CDR3 bases are TGTGCCAGCAGGTGGACCCTGGACAGCACAGATACGCAGTATTTT. Its translation is CASRWTLDSTDTQYF.